This T cell receptor (beta chain) is drawn from a study of identical twins. TCRdb re-analysed the 5' RACE reads in MiXCR, keeping a single row per CDR3 protein. This sample yields around 480,000 distinct CDR3 sequences, of which about 14% are seen a single time; about 0.52% belongs to the top ten. This clonotype showed up just a few times. The CDR3 runs 13 residues. Deletions cut 7 bases from V and 6 bases from J, with 13 bases between. Germline V gene sequence: CDR1 MNHNS, CDR2 SASEGT. Separately, the same data were catalogued under a study of yellow fever vaccine responses in identical twins.

V is TRBV6-1 and J is TRBJ2-1; D remains unclear. The sequenced material came from CD4+ T cells sorted from blood. The receptor was derived from a woman aged 18-35 years in good health. CDR3 residues: CASTRFQSNEQFF. The CDR3 DNA is TGTGCCAGCACTAGGTTCCAGTCCAATGAGCAGTTCTTC.